This is a list of T cell receptor beta chains from one sample in a study of blood T cells in healthy people across ages. TCRdb used MiXCR to reprocess the 5' RACE reads, holding one entry per CDR3 protein. This table has some 1.5 million distinct CDR3 sequences, 28% appearing once. Sample: blood. All receptors come from a woman aged 25 to 39 in good health. The CDR3 runs from the conserved cysteine through the conserved F or W. The D gene is left open where the match is weak. Size values are once, few and many counts, or a class for expanded clones, and some rows have none.

v_call	j_call	clone_size	d_call	cdr3_nt	cdr3_aa
TRBV3-1	TRBJ2-3	few	-	TGTGCCAGCAGTTCAACTAGCAGTAGAGATACGCAGTATTTT	CASSSTSSRDTQYF
TRBV28	TRBJ2-7	once	TRBD2	TGTGCCAGCAGTTCTAGCGGGAGATCCTACAATGAGCAGTACTTC	CASSSSGRSYNEQYF
TRBV7-2	TRBJ1-2	-	TRBD1	TGTGCCAGCAGCTTAGTTAAGGAGGGGGCCTATGGCTACACCTTC	CASSLVKEGAYGYTF
TRBV29-1	TRBJ2-1	many	TRBD1	TGCAGCGCCCCACAGGGGACCAATGAGCAGTTCTTC	CSAPQGTNEQFF
TRBV18	TRBJ2-7	few	-	TGTGCCAGCTCCACCCGCGGAGGCAGGGGGGGATTTTACGAGCAGTACTTC	CASSTRGGRGGFYEQYF
TRBV3-1	TRBJ2-1	many	-	TGTGCCAGCAGCCAAGGCCAGGAAACCTACAATGAGCAGTTCTTC	CASSQGQETYNEQFF
TRBV5-1	TRBJ1-6	few	-	TGCGCCAGCAGCTTGGATCCGGATTCACCCCTCCACTTT	CASSLDPDSPLHF
TRBV24-1	TRBJ1-5	-	-	TGTGCCACCAGTGACAATAATCAGCCCCAGCATTTT	CATSDNNQPQHF
TRBV12-3/TRBV12-4	TRBJ2-7	few	-	TGTGCCGGCAGTTTAGCGCTAGGACCCCAGAGGAGGTACGAGCAGTACTTC	CAGSLALGPQRRYEQYF
TRBV11-2	TRBJ2-5	few	TRBD1	TGTGCCAGCAGCTTAACTGCAAGGACAGGCCAAGAGACCCAGTACTTC	CASSLTARTGQETQYF
TRBV4-1	TRBJ1-2	few	-	TGCGCCAGCAGCCAAGATGGGGACTTTTATGGCTACACCTTC	CASSQDGDFYGYTF
TRBV29-1	TRBJ2-1	many	TRBD2	TGCAGCGCTCCCTGGACTAGCGGGAATGAGCAGTTCTTC	CSAPWTSGNEQFF
TRBV18	TRBJ1-1	few	-	TGTGCCAGCTCACTAAGACAGGAGCTAACACAACCTGAAGCTTTCTTT	CASSLRQELTQPEAFF
TRBV3-1	TRBJ1-1	-	-	TGTGCCAGCAGCCAAGATAGGTGGAACACTGAAGCTTTCTTT	CASSQDRWNTEAFF
TRBV29-1	TRBJ2-3	-	TRBD2	TGCAGCGTTTCGGGGGGGAGCACAGATACGCAGTATTTT	CSVSGGSTDTQYF
TRBV30	TRBJ2-1	few	-	TGTGCCTGGAGTGGGGGGCCTGAGCAGTTCTTC	CAWSGGPEQFF
TRBV28	TRBJ2-4	-	TRBD1	TGTGCCAGCAGCCCGACAGGGAAAAACATTCAGTACTTC	CASSPTGKNIQYF
TRBV20-1	TRBJ2-1	few	TRBD2	TGCAGTGCTAGATCGACCCGGGGGGGATCCTACAATGAGCAGTTCTTC	CSARSTRGGSYNEQFF
TRBV7-2	TRBJ2-1	-	-	TGTGCCAGCAGCGCCCGCAGGGGAGATGAGCAGTTCTTC	CASSARRGDEQFF
TRBV21-1	TRBJ2-5	-	-	TGTGCCAGCAGCCCACGAGGACAGGGGAACGAGACCCAGTACTTC	CASSPRGQGNETQYF
TRBV28	TRBJ2-7	once	-	TGTGCCAGCACTCCGCCCGGGACGTCCTTCTACGAGCAGTACTTC	CASTPPGTSFYEQYF
TRBV7-9	TRBJ1-3	-	-	TGTGCCAGCAGCTTAGTTCGCCGGAACACCATATATTTT	CASSLVRRNTIYF
TRBV28	TRBJ2-7	many	TRBD1	TGTGCCAGCAGTTTATCAGGGGGCAAAGGAGAGCAGTACTTC	CASSLSGGKGEQYF
TRBV7-6	TRBJ1-1	-	TRBD1	TGTGCCAGCAGCTTAGAGGTAGGGGGCGTCTCTGAAGCTTTCTTT	CASSLEVGGVSEAFF
TRBV29-1	TRBJ1-2	many	-	TGCAGCGTTGAAAATGGGAATAGGGGGGCGCCAGGTTATGGCTACACCTTC	CSVENGNRGAPGYGYTF
TRBV5-1	TRBJ2-5	many	-	TGCGCCAGCAGCAACGGGACCCCGGAGACCCAGTACTTC	CASSNGTPETQYF
TRBV7-9	TRBJ2-7	-	-	TGTGCCAGCAGCTCGGACCGGGACTCCCGTACCTACGAGCAGTACTTC	CASSSDRDSRTYEQYF
TRBV4-3	TRBJ1-4	many	TRBD1	TGCGCCAGCAGCCAAGAGGGACAGGGAGATGAAAAACTGTTTTTT	CASSQEGQGDEKLFF
TRBV29-1	TRBJ1-1	few	-	TGCAGCGCGGCAGGCAGCCTGAACACTGAAGCTTTCTTT	CSAAGSLNTEAFF
TRBV29-1	TRBJ2-4	few	TRBD1	TGCAGCGTTGCATCGGACAGGCTAACCAAAAACATTCAGTACTTC	CSVASDRLTKNIQYF
TRBV10-3	TRBJ2-1	-	-	TGTGCCATCAGGAATTATAGCGAGTACAATGAGCAGTTCTTC	CAIRNYSEYNEQFF
TRBV20-1	TRBJ1-1	-	-	TGCAGTGCTAGAGATCCAACAGTAGGATTAAACACTGAAGCTTTCTTT	CSARDPTVGLNTEAFF
TRBV6-5	TRBJ1-5	few	TRBD1	TGTGCCAGCAGTTACGGGACAGATCAGCCCCAGCATTTT	CASSYGTDQPQHF
TRBV20-1	TRBJ1-2	many	TRBD1	TGCAGTGCGGGAGGGGGCGGCTACACCTTC	CSAGGGGYTF
TRBV11-3	TRBJ2-3	-	-	TGTGCCAGCAGCAGACAGAGCCACACAGATACGCAGTATTTT	CASSRQSHTDTQYF
TRBV20-1	TRBJ1-4	few	-	TGCAGTGCTTGGGGGGGCCCCCGGGACGAAAAACTGTTTTTT	CSAWGGPRDEKLFF
TRBV20-1	TRBJ2-1	-	-	TGCAGTGGGGGGGAATCCGGGACTGGCAGAAATGAGCAGTTCTTC	CSGGESGTGRNEQFF
TRBV3-1	TRBJ2-1	few	-	TGTGCCAGCGGGGGGGACAGGATTCATGAGCAGTTCTTC	CASGGDRIHEQFF
TRBV29-1	TRBJ1-1	few	TRBD1	TGCAGCGTGGACAGGGGGCGAGTAGCTGAAGCTTTCTTT	CSVDRGRVAEAFF
TRBV10-3	TRBJ2-1	-	TRBD2	TGTGCCATCAGTAGCCCCGGGACTAGCGTGAGTTATGAGCGGTTCTTC	CAISSPGTSVSYERFF
TRBV15	TRBJ2-1	-	-	TGTGCCACCAGCAGCTTTACGACCACCAATGAGCAGTTCTTC	CATSSFTTTNEQFF
TRBV6-6	TRBJ2-1	few	-	TGTGCCAGCAGTGCACTGGGGGGGGGGCCCAACAATGAGCAGTTCTTC	CASSALGGGPNNEQFF
TRBV28	TRBJ2-7	once	TRBD1	TGTGCCAGCTTCGGGACAGGGGGCAGGGACGAGCAGTACTTC	CASFGTGGRDEQYF
TRBV7-9	TRBJ2-7	many	-	TGTGCCAGCAGCCTTAGTGAAGGGGACGAGCAGTACTTC	CASSLSEGDEQYF
TRBV5-1	TRBJ2-5	-	TRBD1	TGCGCCAGCAGCTTGCAAGGGGGCCCACAAGAGACCCAGTACTTC	CASSLQGGPQETQYF
TRBV20-1	TRBJ2-3	many	TRBD2	TGCAAGGGACTAGCGGATACAGATACGCAGTATTTT	CKGLADTDTQYF
TRBV6-1	TRBJ1-5	-	TRBD1	TGTGCCAGCATTTACAGGGGAAATCAGCCCCAGCATTTT	CASIYRGNQPQHF
TRBV9	TRBJ2-1	-	TRBD2	TGTGCCAGCACCCGACTAGCGTCTCTCTCCTCCGATGAGCAGTTCTTC	CASTRLASLSSDEQFF
TRBV4-3	TRBJ2-7	-	-	TGCGCCAGCATCCGAGGACTAACCTACGAGCAGTACTTC	CASIRGLTYEQYF
TRBV9	TRBJ2-2	-	TRBD2	TGTGCCAGCAGCCCCCGTGCCGCCGGGACTAGCTTCACCGGGGAGCTGTTTTTT	CASSPRAAGTSFTGELFF
TRBV5-5	TRBJ2-5	-	-	TGTGCCAGCAGCAATTGGGCCGCCTCGTCGACCCAGTACTTC	CASSNWAASSTQYF
TRBV7-9	TRBJ2-5	few	TRBD1	TGTGCCAGCAGCTCCGACAGGGGCCAGAGGAGAGAGCAGTACTTC	CASSSDRGQRREQYF
TRBV7-9	TRBJ2-3	few	TRBD2	TGTGCCAGCAGCTTAGCCTTCGGGAGGACCACAGATACGCAGTATTTT	CASSLAFGRTTDTQYF
TRBV20-1	TRBJ1-4	-	-	TGCAGTGCTAGCCCCTCTCTGGCTAATGAAAAACTGTTTTTT	CSASPSLANEKLFF
TRBV29-1	TRBJ2-4	-	TRBD2	TGCAGCGTTGCCTCCATGGGGGGGTCTATGGGCAACATTCAGTACTTC	CSVASMGGSMGNIQYF